These T cell receptor beta chains were read from a single sample in a study of T-cell reconstitution after alpha-beta-depleted transplantation in children. TCRdb reprocessed the PCR reads with MiXCR, giving one entry per CDR3 protein. The sample lists more than 40,000 distinct CDR3 sequences, around 53% seen once, with roughly two fifths in the top ten. The material sequenced was peripheral blood, taken before TCRalphabeta/CD19-depleted stem cell transplant. These receptors were obtained from a boy under two years old with SCID, due to receive a stem cell transplant. CDR3s include the opening cysteine and the closing phenylalanine or tryptophan. A D gene is named only where the DNA matches it firmly. Not all rows give a size; the values are once, few, many and, for expanded clones, a class.

TRBD1	TRBV7-9	TRBJ2-3	.	TGTGCCAGCAGCTCGCCGGGACAGTCCCCTTCGGATACGCAGTATTTT	CASSSPGQSPSDTQYF
.	TRBV25-1	TRBJ1-5	.	TGTGCCAGCAAAACTTGGGATCAGCCCCAGCATTTT	CASKTWDQPQHF
TRBD1	TRBV27	TRBJ2-7	.	TGTGCCAGCAGTGCCGGGACAGGTTACGAGCAGTACTTC	CASSAGTGYEQYF
.	TRBV4-2	TRBJ2-1	few	TGTGCCAGCAGCCATTCAGGGGACGCGGCTAACCTCAATGAGCAGTTCTTC	CASSHSGDAANLNEQFF
TRBD2	TRBV20-1	TRBJ2-1	once	TGCAGTGCTAATCCCGGGACTAACTACAATGAGCAGTTCTTC	CSANPGTNYNEQFF
.	TRBV4-1	TRBJ2-5	many	TGCGCCAGCAGCCAAGATCGAGGCGAAAGGACCCAGTACTTC	CASSQDRGERTQYF
.	TRBV28	TRBJ2-6	.	TGTGCCAGCAGTCCCCTGGGGGACTCTGGGGCCAACGTCCTGACTTTC	CASSPLGDSGANVLTF
.	TRBV9	TRBJ2-7	many	TGTGCCAGCAGCGTAATGTCGGGACACGACGAGCAGTACTTC	CASSVMSGHDEQYF
.	TRBV6-5	TRBJ2-5	few	TGTGCCAGCAGCCGCGGTCCAGAGACCCAGTACTTC	CASSRGPETQYF
.	TRBV6-5	TRBJ2-7	few	TGTGCCAGCAGTTACCGGACGGCTTCCTACGAGCAGTACTTC	CASSYRTASYEQYF
.	TRBV5-1	TRBJ2-3	.	TGCGCCAGCAGCTTATTGGTCGGGAACACAGATACGCAGTATTTT	CASSLLVGNTDTQYF
TRBD1	TRBV13	TRBJ2-6	.	TGTGCCAGCAGCGACACTTCTGCCAGGGGGCGAAAGGCCTCTGGGGCCAACGTCCTGACTTTC	CASSDTSARGRKASGANVLTF
.	TRBV7-2	TRBJ2-3	.	TGTGCCAGCAGCACCAAAGCCACAGATACGCAGTATTTT	CASSTKATDTQYF
.	TRBV19	TRBJ1-4	.	TGTGCCAGTAGTAACAGCTTCACAAAACTGTTTTTT	CASSNSFTKLFF
.	TRBV7-2	TRBJ2-7	.	TGTGCCAGCAGCGTCGATCTCCAGACCTACGAGCAGTACTTC	CASSVDLQTYEQYF
.	TRBV4-1	TRBJ1-3	few	TGCGCCAGCAGCCAAGTTGTGGCAGGGGTCTTGAGAAACACCATATATTTT	CASSQVVAGVLRNTIYF
TRBD1	TRBV20-1	TRBJ1-1	.	TGCAGTGCCCCCGAGGGACAGCCGAACACTGAAGCTTTCTTT	CSAPEGQPNTEAFF
.	TRBV4-2	TRBJ1-5	few	TGTGCCAGCAGCCAAGAGAGTAACAGCAATCAGCCCCAGCATTTT	CASSQESNSNQPQHF
TRBD2	TRBV11-2	TRBJ2-3	.	TGTGCCAGCGGGGGACTAGCGGGGAATCGGAATCTAGATACGCAGTATTTT	CASGGLAGNRNLDTQYF
.	TRBV18	TRBJ1-4	.	TGTGCCAGCTCGGGTCAGTCCTATAATGAAAAACTGTTTTTT	CASSGQSYNEKLFF
TRBD1	TRBV7-2	TRBJ1-1	.	TGTGCCAGCAGCTTAATCAGGGGGAGCACTGAAGCTTTCTTT	CASSLIRGSTEAFF
.	TRBV12-3/TRBV12-4	TRBJ1-1	.	TGTGCCAGCACCTTGGACACTGAAGCTTTCTTT	CASTLDTEAFF
.	TRBV6-5	TRBJ2-7	.	TGTGCCAGCAGTTACTTGGGGGACGAGCAGTACTTC	CASSYLGDEQYF
.	TRBV18	TRBJ2-7	.	TGTGCCAGCTCCGCCCTAGGGGACTCCTACGAGCAGTACTTC	CASSALGDSYEQYF
.	TRBV6-1	TRBJ2-5	few	TGTGCCAGCACCGAGAGAAGGATCGGCAGTGAGAGTCGGGAGACCCAGTACTTC	CASTERRIGSESRETQYF
.	TRBV5-1	TRBJ1-1	few	TGCGCCAGCAGCGTTTTTGGGGGTAAGGACACTGAAGCTTTCTTT	CASSVFGGKDTEAFF
.	TRBV29-1	TRBJ2-1	few	TGCAGCGTTGAAAATGGGTCGGGGGCCAGCTCCTACAATGAGCAGTTCTTC	CSVENGSGASSYNEQFF
.	TRBV6-5	TRBJ1-3	.	TGTGCCAGCAGTTACGCGGGAACACCCGGTTACACCATATATTTT	CASSYAGTPGYTIYF
.	TRBV20-1	TRBJ1-1	.	TGCAGTGCTTCGAGCGGGGAGACTGAAGCTTTCTTT	CSASSGETEAFF
.	TRBV3-1	TRBJ1-4	.	TGTGCCAGCAGCCAATGGGGAACCGACAACATCGCAACTAATGAAAAACTGTTTTTT	CASSQWGTDNIATNEKLFF
.	TRBV20-1	TRBJ2-7	.	TGCAGTGCTAGAGCCTTGGGGTCCTACGAGCAGTACTTC	CSARALGSYEQYF
TRBD2	TRBV6-5	TRBJ2-3	many	TGTGCCAGCAGCCCGGGGGGGGTGAGCACAGATACGCAGTATTTT	CASSPGGVSTDTQYF
.	TRBV5-1	TRBJ2-1	.	TGCGCCAGCAGCCTGGAAGGGGTCTCCTACAATGAGCAGTTCTTC	CASSLEGVSYNEQFF
.	TRBV6-5	TRBJ1-2	many	TGTGCCAGCAGTTACTCGAGTGCCTTTGGCTATGGCTACACCTTC	CASSYSSAFGYGYTF
.	TRBV5-1	TRBJ2-5	.	TGCGCCAGCAGCTTGGGAGGACGGCAAGAGACCCAGTACTTC	CASSLGGRQETQYF
.	TRBV12-5	TRBJ2-5	.	TGTGCTAGTGGTCAGCCTTTCCAAGAGACCCAGTACTTC	CASGQPFQETQYF
.	TRBV12-3/TRBV12-4	TRBJ1-4	few	TGTGCCAGCAGTTTAGGTGAAAAACTGTTTTTT	CASSLGEKLFF
TRBD2	TRBV20-1	TRBJ2-3	.	TGCAGTGCTAGATTCCGGCGACTAGCCAGCACAGATACGCAGTATTTT	CSARFRRLASTDTQYF
.	TRBV20-1	TRBJ2-1	.	TGCAGTGTTCCTTCGGCAGTTTGGAATGAGCAGTTCTTC	CSVPSAVWNEQFF
TRBD2	TRBV27	TRBJ2-2	.	TGTGCCAGCAGTCGCGACACCGCCGGACTAGCGGGGGGCCAGAACACCGGGGAGCTGTTTTTT	CASSRDTAGLAGGQNTGELFF
.	TRBV6-4	TRBJ2-2	.	TGTGCCAGCAGCAACAGGGACACCGGGGAGCTGTTTTTT	CASSNRDTGELFF
.	TRBV7-3	TRBJ2-3	.	TGTGCCAGCAGCCCGGACAGCCTCACAGATACGCAGTATTTT	CASSPDSLTDTQYF